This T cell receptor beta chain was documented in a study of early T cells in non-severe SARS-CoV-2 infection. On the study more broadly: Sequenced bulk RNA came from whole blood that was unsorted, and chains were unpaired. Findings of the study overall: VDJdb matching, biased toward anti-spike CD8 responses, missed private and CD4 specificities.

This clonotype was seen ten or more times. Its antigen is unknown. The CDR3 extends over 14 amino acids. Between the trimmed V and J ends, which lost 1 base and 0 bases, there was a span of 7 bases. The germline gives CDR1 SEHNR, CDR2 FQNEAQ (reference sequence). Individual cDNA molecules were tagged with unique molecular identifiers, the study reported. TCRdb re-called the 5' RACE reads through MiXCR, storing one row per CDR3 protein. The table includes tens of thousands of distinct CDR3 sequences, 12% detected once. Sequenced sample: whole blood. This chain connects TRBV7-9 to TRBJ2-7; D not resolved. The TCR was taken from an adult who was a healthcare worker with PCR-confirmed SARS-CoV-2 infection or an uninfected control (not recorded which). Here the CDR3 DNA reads TGTGCCAGCAGCTTAGACAGCAACTCCTACGAGCAGTACTTC. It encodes CASSLDSNSYEQYF.